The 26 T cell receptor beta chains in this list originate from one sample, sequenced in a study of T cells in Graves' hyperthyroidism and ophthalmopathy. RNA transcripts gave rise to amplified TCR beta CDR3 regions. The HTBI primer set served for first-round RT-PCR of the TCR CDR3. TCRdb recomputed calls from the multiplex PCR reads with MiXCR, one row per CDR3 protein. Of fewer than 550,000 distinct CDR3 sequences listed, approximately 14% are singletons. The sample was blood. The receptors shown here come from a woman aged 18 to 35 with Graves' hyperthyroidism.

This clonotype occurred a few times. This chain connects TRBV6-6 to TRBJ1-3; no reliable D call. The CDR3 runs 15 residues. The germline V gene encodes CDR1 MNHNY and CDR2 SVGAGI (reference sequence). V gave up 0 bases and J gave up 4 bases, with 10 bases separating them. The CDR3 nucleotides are TGTGCCAGCAGTTACTCCACATGGCCCGGAAACACCATATATTTT. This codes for CASSYSTWPGNTIYF.

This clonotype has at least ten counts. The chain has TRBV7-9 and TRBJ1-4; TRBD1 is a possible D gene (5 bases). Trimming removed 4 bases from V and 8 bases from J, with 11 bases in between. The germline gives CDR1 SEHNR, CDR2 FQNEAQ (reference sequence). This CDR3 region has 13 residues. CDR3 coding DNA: TGTGCCAGCAGCTCCCTATGGGGGGAAAAACTGTTTTTT. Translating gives CASSSLWGEKLFF.

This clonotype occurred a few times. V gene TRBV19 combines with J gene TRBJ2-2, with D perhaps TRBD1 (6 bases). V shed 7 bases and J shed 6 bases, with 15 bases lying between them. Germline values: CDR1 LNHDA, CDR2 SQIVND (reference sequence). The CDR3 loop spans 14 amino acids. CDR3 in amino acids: CASTPTKGAGELFF. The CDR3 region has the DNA TGTGCCAGTACTCCGACCAAGGGGGCCGGGGAGCTGTTTTTT. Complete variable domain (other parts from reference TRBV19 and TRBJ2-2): DGGITQSPKYLFRKEGQNVTLSCEQNLNHDAMYWYRQDPGQGLRLIYYSQIVNDFQKGDIAEGYSVSREKKESFPLTVTSAQKNPTAFYLCASTPTKGAGELFFGEGSRLTVL.

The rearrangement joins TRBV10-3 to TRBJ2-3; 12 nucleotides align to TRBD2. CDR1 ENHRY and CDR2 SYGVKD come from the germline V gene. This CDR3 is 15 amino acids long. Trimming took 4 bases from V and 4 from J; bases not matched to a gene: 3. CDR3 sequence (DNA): TGTGCCATCAGTGGACTAGCGGGGGCCCCAGATACGCAGTATTTT. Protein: CAISGLAGAPDTQYF.

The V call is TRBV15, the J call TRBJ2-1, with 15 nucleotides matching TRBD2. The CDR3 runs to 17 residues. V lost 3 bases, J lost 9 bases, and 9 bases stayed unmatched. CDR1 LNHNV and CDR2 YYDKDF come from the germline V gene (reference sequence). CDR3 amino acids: CATSRGWTSGRVAEQFF. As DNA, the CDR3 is TGTGCCACCAGCAGGGGTTGGACTAGCGGGAGGGTGGCTGAGCAGTTCTTC.

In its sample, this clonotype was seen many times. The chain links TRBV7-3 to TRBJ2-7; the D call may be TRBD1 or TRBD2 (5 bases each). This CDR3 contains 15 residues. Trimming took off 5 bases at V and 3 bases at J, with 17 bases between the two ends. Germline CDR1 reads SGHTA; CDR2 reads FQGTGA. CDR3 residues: CASSPLPGPVYEQYF. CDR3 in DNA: TGTGCCAGCAGCCCCCTCCCGGGGCCCGTCTACGAGCAGTACTTC.

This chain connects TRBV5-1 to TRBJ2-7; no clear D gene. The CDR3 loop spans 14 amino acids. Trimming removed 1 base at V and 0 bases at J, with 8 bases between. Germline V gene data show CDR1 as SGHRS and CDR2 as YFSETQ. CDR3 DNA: TGCGCCAGCAGCTTGAGGTTGAACTCCTACGAGCAGTACTTC. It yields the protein CASSLRLNSYEQYF.

For the CDR3, the DNA is TGTGCCAGTAGTAAGGACAGGTTGGGAAGCATTCAGTACTTC. This translates into CASSKDRLGSIQYF. The rearrangement joins TRBV19 to TRBJ2-4; 7 nucleotides align to TRBD1. Trimming at V came to 4 bases and at J to 9 bases, leaving 9 bases not matched to a gene. The CDR3 length is 14 residues. The V gene's germline CDR1 is LNHDA and CDR2 SQIVND (reference sequence).

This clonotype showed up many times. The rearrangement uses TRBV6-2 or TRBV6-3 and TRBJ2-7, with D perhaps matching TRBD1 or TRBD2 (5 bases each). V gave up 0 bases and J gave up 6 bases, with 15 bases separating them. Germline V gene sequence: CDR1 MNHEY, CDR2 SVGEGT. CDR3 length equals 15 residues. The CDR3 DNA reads TGTGCCAGCAGTTACTCGGGGGAGCCCTCCGGCGAGCAGTACTTC. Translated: CASSYSGEPSGEQYF.

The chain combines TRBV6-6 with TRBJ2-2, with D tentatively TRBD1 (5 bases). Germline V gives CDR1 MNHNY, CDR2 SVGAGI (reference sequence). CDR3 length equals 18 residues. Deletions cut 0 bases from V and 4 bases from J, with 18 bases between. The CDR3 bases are TGTGCCAGCAGTTACTCGAGTATCGTGGTGGGGCTCACCGGGGAGCTGTTTTTT. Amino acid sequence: CASSYSSIVVGLTGELFF.

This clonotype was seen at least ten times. Here the CDR3 reads CASSLAQGTPYNEQFF. The CDR3 region has the DNA TGTGCCAGCAGTTTAGCGCAGGGGACCCCCTACAATGAGCAGTTCTTC. V usage is TRBV12-3 or TRBV12-4 and J usage is TRBJ2-1; possible D gene TRBD1, 6 bases. V shed 0 bases and J shed 2 bases, with 11 bases lying between them. The CDR3 runs to 16 residues.

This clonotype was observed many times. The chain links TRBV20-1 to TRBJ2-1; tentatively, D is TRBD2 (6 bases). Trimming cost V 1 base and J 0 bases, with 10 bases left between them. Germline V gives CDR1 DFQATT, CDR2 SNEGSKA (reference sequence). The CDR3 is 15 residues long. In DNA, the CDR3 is TGCAGTGCTAGAGTGGCGGGGAGCTCCTACAATGAGCAGTTCTTC. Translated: CSARVAGSSYNEQFF.

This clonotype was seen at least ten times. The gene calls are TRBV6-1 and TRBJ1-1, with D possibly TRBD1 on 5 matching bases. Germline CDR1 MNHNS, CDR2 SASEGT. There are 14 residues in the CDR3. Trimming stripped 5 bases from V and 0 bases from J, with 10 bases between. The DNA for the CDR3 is TGTGCCAGCAGTTACGGGACGTTGAACACTGAAGCTTTCTTT. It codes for CASSYGTLNTEAFF.

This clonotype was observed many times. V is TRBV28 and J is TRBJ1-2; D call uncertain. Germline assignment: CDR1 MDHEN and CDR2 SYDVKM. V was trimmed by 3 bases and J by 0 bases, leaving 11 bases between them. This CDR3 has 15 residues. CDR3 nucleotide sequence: TGTGCCAGCAGTTTTTGGGTGGGAGCTAACTATGGCTACACCTTC. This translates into CASSFWVGANYGYTF.

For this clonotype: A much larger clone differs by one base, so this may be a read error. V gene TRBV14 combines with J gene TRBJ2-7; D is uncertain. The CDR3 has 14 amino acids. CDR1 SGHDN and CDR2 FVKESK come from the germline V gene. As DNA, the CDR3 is TGTGCCAGCGGCCAAGTCCCAGCCTCCTACGAGCAGTACTTC. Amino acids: CASGQVPASYEQYF.

Here the CDR3 reads CASSATSGTRANVLTF. The CDR3 bases are TGTGCCAGCAGTGCGACTAGCGGGACGAGGGCCAACGTCCTGACTTTC. This chain connects TRBV25-1 to TRBJ2-6, with TRBD2 matching over 11 bases. This CDR3 is built from 16 residues. The germline V gene has CDR1 MGHDK and CDR2 SYGVNS. Trimming removed 4 bases from V and 5 bases from J; junction bases left unmatched: 4.

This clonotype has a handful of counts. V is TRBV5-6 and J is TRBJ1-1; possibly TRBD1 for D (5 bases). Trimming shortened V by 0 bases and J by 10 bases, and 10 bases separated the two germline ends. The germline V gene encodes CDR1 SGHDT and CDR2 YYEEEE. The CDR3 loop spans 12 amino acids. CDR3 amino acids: CASSLGRERAFF. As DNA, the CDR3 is TGTGCCAGCAGCTTGGGCAGGGAGAGAGCTTTCTTT.

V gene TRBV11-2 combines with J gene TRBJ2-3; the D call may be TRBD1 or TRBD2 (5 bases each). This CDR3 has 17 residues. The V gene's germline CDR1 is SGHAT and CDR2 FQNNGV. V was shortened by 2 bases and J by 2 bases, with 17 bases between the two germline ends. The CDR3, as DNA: TGTGCCAGCAGCTTACTCCCTTCCGGGACCCTCACAGATACGCAGTATTTT. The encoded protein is CASSLLPSGTLTDTQYF.

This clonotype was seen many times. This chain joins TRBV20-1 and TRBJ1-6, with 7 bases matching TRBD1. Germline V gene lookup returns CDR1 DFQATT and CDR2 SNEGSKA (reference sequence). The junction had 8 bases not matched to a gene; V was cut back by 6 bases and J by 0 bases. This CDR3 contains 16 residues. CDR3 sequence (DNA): TGCAGTGCGACCGACAGGGCAAGCTCCTATAATTCACCCCTCCACTTT. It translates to CSATDRASSYNSPLHF.

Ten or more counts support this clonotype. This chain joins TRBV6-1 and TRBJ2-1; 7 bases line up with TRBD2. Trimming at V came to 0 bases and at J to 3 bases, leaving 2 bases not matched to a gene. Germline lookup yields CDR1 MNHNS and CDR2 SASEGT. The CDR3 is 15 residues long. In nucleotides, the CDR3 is TGTGCCAGCAGTGAAGCCGCTAGCGGCTACAATGAGCAGTTCTTC. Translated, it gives CASSEAASGYNEQFF.

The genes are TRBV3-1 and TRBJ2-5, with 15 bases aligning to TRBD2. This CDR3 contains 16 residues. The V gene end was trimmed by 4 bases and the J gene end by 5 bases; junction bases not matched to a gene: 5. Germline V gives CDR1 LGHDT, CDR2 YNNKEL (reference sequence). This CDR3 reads CASSLGTSGGRETQYF. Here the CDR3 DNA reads TGTGCCAGCAGCCTTGGGACTAGCGGGGGGAGGGAGACCCAGTACTTC.

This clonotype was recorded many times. The DNA for the CDR3 is TGTGCCAGCAGTTTGCGGCACGACAGGGTCGGTGGCTACACCTTC. Residues: CASSLRHDRVGGYTF. The chain carries TRBV28 and TRBJ1-2; 7 bases fit TRBD1. V lost 3 bases and J lost 7; bases outside the gene matches: 11. The CDR3 totals 15 residues. CDR1 MDHEN and CDR2 SYDVKM come from the germline V gene.

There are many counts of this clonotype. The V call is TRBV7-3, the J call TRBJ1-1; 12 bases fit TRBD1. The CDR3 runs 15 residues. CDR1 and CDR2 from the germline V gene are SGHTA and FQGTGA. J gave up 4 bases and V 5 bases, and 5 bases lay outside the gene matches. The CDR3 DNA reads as TGTGCCAGCAGCCTAGAGGGACAGGGGGCCACTGAAGCTTTCTTT. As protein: CASSLEGQGATEAFF. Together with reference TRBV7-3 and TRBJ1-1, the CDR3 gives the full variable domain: GAGVSQTPSNKVTEKGKYVELRCDPISGHTALYWYRQSLGQGPEFLIYFQGTGAADDSGLPNDRFFAVRPEGSVSTLKIQRTERGDSAVYLCASSLEGQGATEAFFGQGTRLTVV.

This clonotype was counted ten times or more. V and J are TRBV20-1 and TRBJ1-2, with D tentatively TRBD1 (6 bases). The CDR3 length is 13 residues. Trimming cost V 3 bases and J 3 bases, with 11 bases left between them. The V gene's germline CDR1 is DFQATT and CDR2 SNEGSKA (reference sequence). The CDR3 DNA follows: TGCAGTGCTAGCCCAGGGGACCACTATGGCTACACCTTC. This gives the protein CSASPGDHYGYTF.

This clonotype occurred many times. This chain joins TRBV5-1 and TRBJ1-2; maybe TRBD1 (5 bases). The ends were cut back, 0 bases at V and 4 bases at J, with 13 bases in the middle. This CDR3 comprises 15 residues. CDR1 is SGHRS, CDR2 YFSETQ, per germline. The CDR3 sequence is CASSLGGGEGYGYTF. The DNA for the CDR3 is TGCGCCAGCAGCTTGGGCGGGGGAGAAGGCTATGGCTACACCTTC.

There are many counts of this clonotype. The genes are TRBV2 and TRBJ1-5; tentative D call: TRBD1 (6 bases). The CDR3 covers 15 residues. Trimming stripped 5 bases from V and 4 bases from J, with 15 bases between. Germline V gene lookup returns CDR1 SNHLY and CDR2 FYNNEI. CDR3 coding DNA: TGTGCCAGCAGTTCGACGACAGGTCGAAATCAGCCCCAGCATTTT. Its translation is CASSSTTGRNQPQHF.